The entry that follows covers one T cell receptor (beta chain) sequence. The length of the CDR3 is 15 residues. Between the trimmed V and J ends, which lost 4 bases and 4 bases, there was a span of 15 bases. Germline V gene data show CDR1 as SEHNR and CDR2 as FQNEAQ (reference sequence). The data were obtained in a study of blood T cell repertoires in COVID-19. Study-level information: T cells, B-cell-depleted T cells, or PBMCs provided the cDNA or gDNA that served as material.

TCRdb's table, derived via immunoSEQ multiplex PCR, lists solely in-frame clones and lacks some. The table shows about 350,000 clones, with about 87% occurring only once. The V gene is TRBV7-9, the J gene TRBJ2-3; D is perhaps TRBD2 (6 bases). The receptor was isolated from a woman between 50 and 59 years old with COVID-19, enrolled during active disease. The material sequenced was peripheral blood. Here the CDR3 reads CASSSRGSQSDTQYF. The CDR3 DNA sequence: TGTGCCAGCAGCTCGCGGGGCAGTCAATCAGATACGCAGTATTTT.